These 24 T cell receptor beta chains were all obtained from the same sample, sequenced in a study of shared clonotypes between healthy human individuals. Generated by immunoSEQ multiplex PCR, the TCRdb table keeps only in-frame clones and is missing some. The sample lists roughly 2,300,000 clones; under 95% were seen once. Sample: naive CD4+ T cells from PBMCs. The sample's subset: CD45RA+ positively selected. These receptors all stem from a man aged 18 to 35 in good health. Some clones in this sample may be carry-over from other donors' samples.

The chain is built from TRBV15 and TRBJ1-2, with 11 bases aligning to TRBD1. This CDR3 has 18 amino acids. The V segment lost 1 base and the J segment 4 bases; nucleotides outside the gene matches: 11. The germline CDR1 and CDR2 sequences are LNHNV and YYDKDF (reference sequence). CDR3 DNA: TGTGCCACCAGCAGAGGTGGTTCCCGCGGGACAGGGGGCTATGGCTACACCTTC. It translates to CATSRGGSRGTGGYGYTF.

The V call is TRBV5-1, the J call TRBJ2-2; TRBD1 agrees at 8 bases. The CDR3 consists of 14 residues. CDR1 and CDR2 (germline): SGHRS, YFSETQ. The V segment lost 6 bases and the J segment 4 bases; nucleotides outside the gene matches: 5. Here the CDR3 DNA reads TGCGCCAGCAATCAGGGGGCGCTCACCGGGGAGCTGTTTTTT. Translation gives CASNQGALTGELFF. Based on the CDR3 plus reference TRBV5-1 and TRBJ2-2, the full variable domain is KAGVTQTPRYLIKTRGQQVTLSCSPISGHRSVSWYQQTPGQGLQFLFEYFSETQRNKGNFPGRFSGRQFSNSRSEMNVSTLELGDSALYLCASNQGALTGELFFGEGSRLTVL.

The chain links TRBV7-2 to TRBJ1-4; D remains unclear. The CDR3 consists of 12 residues. From germline, CDR1 is SGHTA and CDR2 FQGNSA. Trimming stripped 7 bases from V and 5 bases from J, with 8 bases between. The DNA of the CDR3 is TGTGCCAGCAAGGTTGGGAATGAAAAACTGTTTTTT. It yields the protein CASKVGNEKLFF.

The V call is TRBV7-9, the J call TRBJ2-5; 8 nucleotides match TRBD1. The CDR3 runs 13 residues. V lost 0 bases, J lost 12 bases, and 6 bases stayed unmatched. The germline V gene encodes CDR1 SEHNR and CDR2 FQNEAQ (reference sequence). CDR3 protein: CASSLAHPGGEYF. The CDR3 DNA reads as TGTGCCAGCAGCTTAGCCCATCCAGGGGGCGAGTACTTC. Based on the CDR3 plus reference TRBV7-9 and TRBJ2-5, the full variable domain is DTGVSQNPRHKITKRGQNVTFRCDPISEHNRLYWYRQTLGQGPEFLTYFQNEAQLEKSRLLSDRFSAERPKGSFSTLEIQRTEQGDSAMYLCASSLAHPGGEYFGPGTRLLVL.

The chain links TRBV7-9 to TRBJ1-3; D uncertain. Trimming pared 3 bases from V and 1 base from J, leaving 10 bases between. Germline-derived CDR1 and CDR2 are SEHNR and FQNEAQ (reference sequence). This CDR3 comprises 15 residues. The CDR3 sequence: CASSFDQVSGNTIYF. The DNA for the CDR3 is TGTGCCAGCAGCTTCGACCAGGTTTCTGGAAACACCATATATTTT.

V gene TRBV4-3 combines with J gene TRBJ2-1, with 9 bases fitting TRBD2. The CDR3 consists of 15 residues. Per the germline V gene, CDR1 is LGHNA and CDR2 is YSLEER. V was clipped by 0 bases and J by 11 bases; unmatched bases: 8. In DNA, the CDR3 is TGCGCCAGCAGCCAAGATGGGAGACTAGCGGTTCAGCAGTTCTTC. Residues: CASSQDGRLAVQQFF.

This clone was observed once. The V gene is TRBV28, the J gene TRBJ2-4; D is undetermined. The CDR3 totals 14 residues. V shed 3 bases and J shed 1 base, with 7 bases lying between them. CDR1 and CDR2 (germline): MDHEN, SYDVKM. CDR3 residues: CASSFSRAKNIQYF. DNA of the CDR3: TGTGCCAGCAGTTTTTCCCGGGCCAAAAACATTCAGTACTTC.

The chain combines TRBV28 with TRBJ1-4; D is ambiguous. The CDR3 is made up of 17 amino acids. CDR1 is MDHEN, CDR2 SYDVKM, per germline. The V gene lost 0 bases and the J gene lost 0 bases, with 11 bases spanning the gap. CDR3 sequence: CASSLWAPVATNEKLFF. CDR3 coding DNA: TGTGCCAGCAGTTTATGGGCACCGGTCGCAACTAATGAAAAACTGTTTTTT. The full variable domain, with the rest looked up from reference TRBV28 and TRBJ1-4, is DVKVTQSSRYLVKRTGEKVFLECVQDMDHENMFWYRQDPGLGLRLIYFSYDVKMKEKGDIPEGYSVSREKKERFSLILESASTNQTSMYLCASSLWAPVATNEKLFFGSGTQLSVL.

The chain is built from TRBV6-6 and TRBJ2-3; 8 nucleotides agree with TRBD1. CDR3 size: 14 residues. Trimming took 5 bases from V and 4 from J; bases not matched to a gene: 5. CDR1 is MNHNY and CDR2 is SVGAGI in the germline V gene (reference sequence). The CDR3 DNA sequence: TGTGCCAGCAGTCGGACAGGGCTCGCAGATACGCAGTATTTT. Translating it yields CASSRTGLADTQYF.

The rearrangement joins TRBV7-8 to TRBJ1-6; D unclear. The CDR3 loop spans 18 amino acids. In germline, CDR1 is SGHVS, CDR2 FQNEAQ. V was clipped by 5 bases and J by 0 bases, with 17 bases between them. Here the CDR3 DNA reads TGTGCCAGCAGCACTGGACCTACCCAAAGCTCCTATAATTCACCCCTCCACTTT. Protein sequence: CASSTGPTQSSYNSPLHF. The full variable domain, with the rest looked up from reference TRBV7-8 and TRBJ1-6, is GAGVSQSPRYKVAKRGQDVALRCDPISGHVSLFWYQQALGQGPEFLTYFQNEAQLDKSGLPSDRFFAERPEGSVSTLKIQRTQQEDSAVYLCASSTGPTQSSYNSPLHFGNGTRLTVT.

The chain recombines TRBV7-9 with TRBJ2-7; 11 bases agree with TRBD2. Unmatched junction bases numbered 7, after V lost 5 bases and J lost 10 bases. CDR1 SEHNR and CDR2 FQNEAQ come from the germline V gene (reference sequence). The CDR3 length is 13 residues. The CDR3 sequence is CASSPGLAVEQYF. In DNA form, the CDR3 reads TGTGCCAGCAGCCCGGGACTAGCGGTCGAACAGTACTTC.

Only a few counts were recorded for this clone. The chain carries TRBV28 and TRBJ1-1; no clear D. There are 13 residues in the CDR3. V lost 4 bases, J lost 8 bases, and 14 bases lay in between. Germline assignment: CDR1 MDHEN and CDR2 SYDVKM. For the CDR3, the DNA is TGTGCCAGCAGTTCCACCCTGTGGCAGGAAGCTTTCTTT. Translation: CASSSTLWQEAFF.

The chain joins TRBV19 to TRBJ2-5; TRBD2 matches at 10 bases. The CDR3 has 16 residues. Trimming cost V 6 bases and J 4 bases; bases outside gene matches: 11. Germline assignment: CDR1 LNHDA and CDR2 SQIVND (reference sequence). DNA for the CDR3: TGTGCCAGTAGATCCCTGCTAGCGGGAGTCACAGAGACCCAGTACTTC. As protein: CASRSLLAGVTETQYF.

V and J are TRBV5-5 and TRBJ1-4, with D perhaps matching TRBD1 (6 bases). CDR3 length: 15 residues. Trimming left V 0 bases short and J 7 bases short, with 13 bases between. Looked up from germline, CDR1 is SGHKS and CDR2 is YYEKEE (reference sequence). The CDR3 here is CASSLDPGAVEKLFF. In DNA, the CDR3 is TGTGCCAGCAGCTTGGATCCGGGGGCTGTTGAAAAACTGTTTTTT.

This clone was found once. The chain combines TRBV19 with TRBJ2-1; 7 bases line up with TRBD1. This CDR3 has 13 amino acids. Germline V gives CDR1 LNHDA, CDR2 SQIVND (reference sequence). V shed 4 bases and J 9 bases; nucleotides not matched to a gene: 6. The CDR3 spells CASSRRQGGEQFF. CDR3 DNA sequence: TGTGCCAGTAGTAGGAGACAGGGTGGTGAGCAGTTCTTC.

The rearrangement uses TRBV7-9 and TRBJ1-5; TRBD1 agrees at 7 bases. This CDR3 is 17 amino acids long. CDR1 and CDR2 from the germline V gene are SEHNR and FQNEAQ (reference sequence). The trim removed 4 bases at V and 5 bases at J, leaving 14 bases unmatched. The DNA of the CDR3 is TGTGCCAGCAGCTGGGGATTGACAGGGTATAATCATCAGCCCCAGCATTTT. Translation: CASSWGLTGYNHQPQHF.

This chain's CDR3 is CASSETFGTEAFF. Written as DNA, the CDR3 is TGTGCCAGCAGCGAGACATTTGGAACTGAAGCTTTCTTT. The rearrangement links TRBV7-3 to TRBJ1-1; D not resolved. From germline, CDR1 is SGHTA and CDR2 FQGTGA. V dropped 5 bases and J dropped 5 bases, with 12 bases sitting between them. The CDR3 consists of 13 residues.

With regard to this clone: The same CDR3 arises from other DNA sequences in this sample as well. The chain combines TRBV5-1 with TRBJ2-1, with D maybe TRBD2 (6 bases). The germline CDR1 and CDR2 sequences are SGHRS and YFSETQ. V was cut by 1 base and J by 3 bases, with 8 bases left in between. The CDR3 runs 14 residues. CDR3 coding DNA: TGCGCCAGCAGCTTGCCCGGGAGCTACAATGAGCAGTTCTTC. It specifies CASSLPGSYNEQFF.

This chain connects TRBV30 to TRBJ1-2, with a weak D call TRBD1 (5 bases). The CDR3 has 12 residues. Germline CDR1 and CDR2: GTSNPN and SVGIG (reference sequence). V was cut by 1 base and J by 8 bases, with 11 bases left in between. The CDR3 protein is CAWSGQWGGYTF. CDR3 coding DNA: TGTGCCTGGAGTGGGCAGTGGGGCGGCTACACCTTC.

The chain couples TRBV10-3 to TRBJ1-1; D remains ambiguous. CDR1 ENHRY and CDR2 SYGVKD come from the germline V gene. This CDR3 region has 13 residues. The germline V and J ends were trimmed by 6 bases and 3 bases, with 11 bases remaining between them. CDR3 loop: CAIRGREDTEAFF. The CDR3, as DNA: TGTGCCATCAGAGGAAGGGAGGACACTGAAGCTTTCTTT.

This sequence joins TRBV6-5 and TRBJ2-7; D unresolved. The germline gives CDR1 MNHEY, CDR2 SVGAGI. Trimming left V 5 bases short and J 0 bases short, with 11 bases between. CDR3 length equals 14 residues. The DNA for the CDR3 is TGTGCCAGCAGTACAGACCGTCACTCCTACGAGCAGTACTTC. Protein product: CASSTDRHSYEQYF.

The chain combines TRBV6-1 with TRBJ2-5; no clear D. The CDR3 covers 15 residues. Between the trimmed V and J ends, which lost 3 bases and 1 base, there was a span of 12 bases. The germline gives CDR1 MNHNS, CDR2 SASEGT. CDR3 amino acids: CASSEGTVAQETQYF. The CDR3 region has the DNA TGTGCCAGCAGTGAGGGAACAGTCGCCCAAGAGACCCAGTACTTC.

The chain joins TRBV11-2 to TRBJ2-2; 7 bases align to TRBD1. The CDR3 has 15 amino acids. With V trimmed by 4 bases and J by 2 bases, 4 bases remained unmatched. The germline V gene has CDR1 SGHAT and CDR2 FQNNGV. DNA of the CDR3: TGTGCCAGCAGCTCTGGGACAGCAAACACCGGGGAGCTGTTTTTT. Residues: CASSSGTANTGELFF.

The V and J genes are TRBV19 and TRBJ2-5; perhaps TRBD2 as D (7 bases). Trimming took 4 bases from V and 4 from J, leaving 10 bases between them. The CDR3 totals 13 residues. The germline gives CDR1 LNHDA, CDR2 SQIVND (reference sequence). The CDR3 DNA follows: TGTGCCAGTAGTAGGGGGGGCGGAGAGACCCAGTACTTC. Protein: CASSRGGGETQYF.